Listed below are T cell receptor beta chains from one sample, sequenced in a study of naive and memory T cell subsets. TCRdb called the UMI-ligation and nested PCR reads again in MiXCR, with one record for every CDR3 protein. The table lists more than 6,000 distinct CDR3 sequences, approximately 30% of them singletons. The sequenced sample was CD8+ TEMRA cells from blood. Every receptor here comes from a human donor in good health. The CDR3 runs from the conserved cysteine through the conserved F or W. The D gene is left open where the match is weak. For some rows the clone size is stated as once, few or many, or as a class when expanded; others skip it.

d_gene	abundance	v_gene	j_gene	CDR3nt	CDR3aa
.	few	TRBV10-3	TRBJ2-5	TGTGCCACCCAAGGGGGGGGCCAAGAGACCCAGTACTTC	CATQGGGQETQYF
.	few	TRBV12-3/TRBV12-4	TRBJ2-7	TGTGCCAGCAGTTTGGACCATAGCTCCTACGAGCAGTACTTC	CASSLDHSSYEQYF
TRBD2	.	TRBV4-1	TRBJ2-7	TGCGCCAGCAGCCTTGGACTAGGGTCCTACGAGCAGTACTTC	CASSLGLGSYEQYF
TRBD1	once	TRBV6-1	TRBJ2-3	TGTGCCAGCAGTGAATTAGGACAGGGGATAGGCACAGATACGCAGTATTTT	CASSELGQGIGTDTQYF
.	few	TRBV4-2	TRBJ2-3	TGTGCCAGCAGCCAAGATCTAGGGGCAGATACGCAGTATTTT	CASSQDLGADTQYF
.	.	TRBV7-9	TRBJ1-2	TGTGCCAGCAGCTCCATCCCAAGGGACTATGGCTACACCTTC	CASSSIPRDYGYTF
.	.	TRBV5-6	TRBJ2-3	TGTGCCAGCAGCTTGTTCCCAGATACGCAGTATTTT	CASSLFPDTQYF
TRBD1	few	TRBV30	TRBJ2-2	TGTGCCTCGGGACAGAACCGGGAGCTGTTTTTT	CASGQNRELFF
.	many	TRBV6-2/TRBV6-3	TRBJ2-6	TGTGCCAGCGATACAGGGTCTGGGGCCAACGTCCTGACTTTC	CASDTGSGANVLTF
.	few	TRBV4-3	TRBJ2-1	TGCGCCAGCAGCCAAGGGCTAAACTCCTACAATGAGCAGTTCTTC	CASSQGLNSYNEQFF
.	.	TRBV4-3	TRBJ1-2	TGCGCCAGCAGCCAAGAACGGGGCGCAATAGGCTACACCTTC	CASSQERGAIGYTF
TRBD1	.	TRBV12-3/TRBV12-4	TRBJ2-1	TGTGCCAGCAGTTTATGGACAGGGGACAACAATGAGCAGTTCTTC	CASSLWTGDNNEQFF
.	.	TRBV27	TRBJ2-3	TGTGCCAGCAGCGAGGGAGATACGCAGTATTTT	CASSEGDTQYF
.	once	TRBV12-3/TRBV12-4	TRBJ2-5	TGTGCCAGCACCAACTATGGGAGCCAAGAGACCCAGTACTTC	CASTNYGSQETQYF
.	few	TRBV4-3	TRBJ1-4	TGCGCCAGCAGCCTAGAGCAGGCGGGGGGAAAACTGTTTTTT	CASSLEQAGGKLFF
.	.	TRBV20-1	TRBJ2-5	TGCAGTGCTTCCATCCAAGAGACCCAGTACTTC	CSASIQETQYF
TRBD2	few	TRBV7-9	TRBJ2-3	TGTGCCAGCAGCTCGGCGCTAGCGGGCTACACAGATACGCAGTATTTT	CASSSALAGYTDTQYF
.	.	TRBV6-2/TRBV6-3	TRBJ2-7	TGTGCCAGCAGCCTCGCTTCCCCCTACGAGCAGTACTTC	CASSLASPYEQYF
TRBD2	many	TRBV7-9	TRBJ2-7	TGTGCCAGCAGCCATATCTCAGCGGGAAGCCGGAGCGAGCAGTACTTC	CASSHISAGSRSEQYF
.	.	TRBV4-2	TRBJ2-5	TGTGCCAGCAGCCAAGAGGGCCAAGAGACCCAGTACTTC	CASSQEGQETQYF
.	.	TRBV7-6	TRBJ2-7	TGTGCCAGCAGCTTAGCGGTAGGGGCCTACGAGCAGTACTTC	CASSLAVGAYEQYF
TRBD2	once	TRBV6-5	TRBJ2-5	TGTGCCAGCAATCCTCTAGCGGGAGACCGATTCGAGACCCAGTACTTC	CASNPLAGDRFETQYF
TRBD2	few	TRBV6-4	TRBJ2-3	TGTGCCAGCAGCCCAGCGGGGGGAGAAGATACGCAGTATTTT	CASSPAGGEDTQYF
.	.	TRBV27	TRBJ1-5	TGTGCCAGCAGTTTTTGTACAGGGAAGTCACGTTGTCAGCCCCAGCATTTT	CASSFCTGKSRCQPQHF
TRBD2	.	TRBV6-5	TRBJ2-1	TGTGCCAGCAGTTACGGAACGGGAGGTAACAATGAGCAGTTCTTC	CASSYGTGGNNEQFF
TRBD1	few	TRBV20-1	TRBJ2-5	TGCAGTGCAGTACCGGGACAGGGTTGGTCGACCCAGTACTTC	CSAVPGQGWSTQYF
.	.	TRBV7-9	TRBJ2-2	TGTGCCAGCAGCTCCAGGGGGGCCGGGGAGCTGTTTTTT	CASSSRGAGELFF
.	few	TRBV3-1	TRBJ1-2	TGTGCCAGCAGCCAAGGGTTTGGACAGCTCCATAGGACCTTC	CASSQGFGQLHRTF
.	few	TRBV7-6	TRBJ2-7	TGTGCCAGCAGCGCGGGACAGCGACCCGTCTACGAGCAGTACTTC	CASSAGQRPVYEQYF